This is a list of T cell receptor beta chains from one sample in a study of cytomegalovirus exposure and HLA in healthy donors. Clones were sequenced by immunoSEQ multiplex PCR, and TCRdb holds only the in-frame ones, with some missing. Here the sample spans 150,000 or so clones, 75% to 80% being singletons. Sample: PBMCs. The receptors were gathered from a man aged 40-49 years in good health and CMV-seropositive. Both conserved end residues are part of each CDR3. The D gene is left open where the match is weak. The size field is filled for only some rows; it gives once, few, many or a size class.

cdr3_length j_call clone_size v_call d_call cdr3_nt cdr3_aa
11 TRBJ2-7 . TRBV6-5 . TGTGCCGGATGTACAGAACACGAGCAGTACTTC CAGCTEHEQYF
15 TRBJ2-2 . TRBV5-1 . TGCGCCAGCAGCTTGGACAGGGCGAACACCGGGGAGCTGTTTTTT CASSLDRANTGELFF
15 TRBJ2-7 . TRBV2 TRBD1 TGTGCCAGCAGTCAAAGGACAGGGCTTTCCTACGAGCAGTACTTC CASSQRTGLSYEQYF
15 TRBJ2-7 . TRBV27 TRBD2 TGTGCCAGCAGTTTATCTCTAGCGGGAGCCTACGAGCAGTACTTC CASSLSLAGAYEQYF
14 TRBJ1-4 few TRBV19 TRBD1 TGTGCCAGTAATTACAGGGGGCTTGGTGAAAAACTGTTTTTT CASNYRGLGEKLFF
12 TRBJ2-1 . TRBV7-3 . TGTGCCAGCAGCTTTATAGGGGATGAGCAGTTCTTC CASSFIGDEQFF
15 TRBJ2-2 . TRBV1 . TGCACCAGCAGCCAGGACTACACATTAACCGGGGAGCTGTTTTTT CTSSQDYTLTGELFF
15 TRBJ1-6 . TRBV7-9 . TGTGCCAGCAGCCTCCGGGAGACCAAAAATTCACCCCTCCACTTT CASSLRETKNSPLHF
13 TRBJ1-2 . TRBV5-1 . TGCGCCAGCAGGGCCCAAGGGGGCTATGGCTACACCTTC CASRAQGGYGYTF
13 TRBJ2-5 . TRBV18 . TGTGCCAGCTCACCAGACTCCCAAGAGACCCAGTACTTC CASSPDSQETQYF
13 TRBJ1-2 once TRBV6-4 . TGTGCCAGCAGTTCGACAGGCGACTATGGCTACACCTTC CASSSTGDYGYTF
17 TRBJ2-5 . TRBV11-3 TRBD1 TGTGCCAGCAGCTTAGGGACAGGGGGACCCCACCAAGAGACCCAGTACTTC CASSLGTGGPHQETQYF
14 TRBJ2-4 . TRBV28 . TGTGCCAGCAGTTTAGCCCCAGAGGGAAACATTCAGTACTTC CASSLAPEGNIQYF
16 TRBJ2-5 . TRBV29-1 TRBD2 TGCAGCGTTGAAGATGCCCGAGGACTAGCTTCTGAGACCCAGTACTTC CSVEDARGLASETQYF
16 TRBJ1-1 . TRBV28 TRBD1 TGTGCCAGCAGTTTATTGACGGGACAGGGATTCCCTGAAGCTTTCTTT CASSLLTGQGFPEAFF
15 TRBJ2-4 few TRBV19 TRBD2 TGTGCCAGTAGTATGACTAGCGGTTCTCAGGACAGTCAGTACTTC CASSMTSGSQDSQYF
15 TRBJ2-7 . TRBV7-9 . TGTGCCAGCAGCTTGTCCCAGGGGAGACTGATCGAGCAGTACTTC CASSLSQGRLIEQYF
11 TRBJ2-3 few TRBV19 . TGTGCCAGTACTAGCACAGATACGCAGTATTTT CASTSTDTQYF
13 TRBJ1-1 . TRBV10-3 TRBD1 TGTGCCGGCAGGACAGGAATGAACACTGAAGCTTTCTTT CAGRTGMNTEAFF
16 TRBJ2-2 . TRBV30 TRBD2 TGTGCCTGGAGTGTACTAGCGGGAGCGGGAACCGGGGAGCTGTTTTTT CAWSVLAGAGTGELFF
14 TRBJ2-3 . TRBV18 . TGTGCCAGCTCATCGGGTCCTAGGTGGGATACGCAGTATTTT CASSSGPRWDTQYF
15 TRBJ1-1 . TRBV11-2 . TGTGCCAGCAGCTTACGGGGGGGAAGTGGCACTGAAGCTTTCTTT CASSLRGGSGTEAFF
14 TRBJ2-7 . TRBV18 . TGTGCCAGCTCACCGGGGCGGCCTCCCTACGAGCAGTACTTC CASSPGRPPYEQYF
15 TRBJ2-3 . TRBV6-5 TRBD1 TGTGCCAGCAGCCGGACAGGAACGGGCACAGATACGCAGTATTTT CASSRTGTGTDTQYF
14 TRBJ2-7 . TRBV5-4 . TGTGCCAGCTCAGCACAGATCAACTCCTACGAGCAGTACTTC CASSAQINSYEQYF
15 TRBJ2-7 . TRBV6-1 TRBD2 TGTGCCAGCAGCGGCGGGACTAGCGGCAACTACGAGCAGTACTTC CASSGGTSGNYEQYF
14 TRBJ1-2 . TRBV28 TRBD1 TGTGCCACCTGGGTAGGACAGGGGGCCTATGGCTACACCTTC CATWVGQGAYGYTF
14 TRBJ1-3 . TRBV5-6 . TGTGCCAGCAGCTTTCCCGAGGCTGGAAACACCATATATTTT CASSFPEAGNTIYF
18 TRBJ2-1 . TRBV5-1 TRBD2 TGCGCCAGCAACCTGGGACTAGCGGGTCTCAGCTCCTACAATGAGCAGTTCTTC CASNLGLAGLSSYNEQFF
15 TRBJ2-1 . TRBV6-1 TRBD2 TGTGCCAGCAGTGCCGGGACTAGCGGGACCCATGAGCAGTTCTTC CASSAGTSGTHEQFF
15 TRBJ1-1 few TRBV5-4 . TGTGCCAGCAGCTTGGGTTCACCGGGATTGTCTGAAGCTTTCTTT CASSLGSPGLSEAFF
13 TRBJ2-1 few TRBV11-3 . TGTGCCAGCAGCTTAAACGGGGTCCGTGAGCAGTTCTTC CASSLNGVREQFF
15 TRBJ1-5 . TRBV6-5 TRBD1 TGTGCCAGCAGTTACGACAGGGGAAGCAATCAGCCCCAGCATTTT CASSYDRGSNQPQHF
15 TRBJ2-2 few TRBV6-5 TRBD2 TGTGCCAGCAGTTACGCCGGGGGGGACACCGGGGAGCTGTTTTTT CASSYAGGDTGELFF
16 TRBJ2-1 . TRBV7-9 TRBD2 TGTGCCAGCAGCCCACCGGGACTAGCGGGTTACAATGAGCAGTTCTTC CASSPPGLAGYNEQFF
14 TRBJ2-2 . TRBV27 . TGTGCCAGTGGGTGGTACTCAGGCACCGGGGAGCTGTTTTTT CASGWYSGTGELFF
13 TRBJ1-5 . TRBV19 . TGTGCCAGTAGTGAGGGTGGCAATCAGCCCCAGCATTTT CASSEGGNQPQHF
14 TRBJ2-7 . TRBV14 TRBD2 TGTGCCAGCAGCCGACTAGCGGGAAAGTACGAGCAGTACTTC CASSRLAGKYEQYF
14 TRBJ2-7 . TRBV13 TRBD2 TGTGCCAGCAGCTTATCGGGCAGGGAGGGCGAGCAGTACTTC CASSLSGREGEQYF
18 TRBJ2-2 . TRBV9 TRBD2 TGTGCCAGCAGCCTTGGTCTTCCGGGAGCGGGATACACCGGGGAGCTGTTTTTT CASSLGLPGAGYTGELFF
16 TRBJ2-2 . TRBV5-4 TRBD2 TGTGCCAGCAGCTCCGCTAGCGGGAGGAACACCGGGGAGCTGTTTTTT CASSSASGRNTGELFF
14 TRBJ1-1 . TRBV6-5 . TGTGCCAGCAGTTACGACTATTCGGGCACTGAAGCTTTCTTT CASSYDYSGTEAFF
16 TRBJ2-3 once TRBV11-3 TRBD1 TGTGCCAGCAGCGCCAGACGACAGGGGCCCACAGATACGCAGTATTTT CASSARRQGPTDTQYF
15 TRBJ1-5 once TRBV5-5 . TGTGCCAGCAGCTTTTTCGGGGATAGCAATCAGCCCCAGCATTTT CASSFFGDSNQPQHF
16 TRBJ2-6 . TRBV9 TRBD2 TGTGCCAGCAGCGGCGGCGGGGGGGCTGGGGCCAACGTCCTGACTTTC CASSGGGGAGANVLTF
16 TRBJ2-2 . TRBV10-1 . TGCGCCAGCAGCCCTTTGGGGACTGCGAACACCGGGGAGCTGTTTTTT CASSPLGTANTGELFF
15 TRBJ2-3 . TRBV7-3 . TGTGCCAGCAGCCCCCGGGGAGCCGTCACAGATACGCAGTATTTT CASSPRGAVTDTQYF